This T cell receptor beta chain is drawn from a study of CD8 T cells in ankylosing spondylitis. Overall study results and limits: The disease-linked clones had a CD8+ phenotype and low blood frequencies.

Trimming cost V 2 bases and J 5 bases, with 7 bases left between them. The CDR3 totals 12 residues. A remark on this clonotype: The antigen remains undetermined.

TCRdb recomputed calls from the 5' RACE reads with MiXCR, one row per CDR3 protein. The sample carries some 340,000 distinct CDR3 sequences, roughly 14% recorded once. Sequenced input: blood, either unsorted or a sorted T cell fraction (not recorded which). This TCR was sampled from a male donor with ankylosing spondylitis or in good health (not recorded which). The gene calls are TRBV12-3 or TRBV12-4 and TRBJ2-7; a possible D gene is TRBD2 (5 bases). Written as DNA, the CDR3 is TGTGCCAGCAGTTTATGGAGGAACGAGCAGTACTTC. Residues: CASSLWRNEQYF.